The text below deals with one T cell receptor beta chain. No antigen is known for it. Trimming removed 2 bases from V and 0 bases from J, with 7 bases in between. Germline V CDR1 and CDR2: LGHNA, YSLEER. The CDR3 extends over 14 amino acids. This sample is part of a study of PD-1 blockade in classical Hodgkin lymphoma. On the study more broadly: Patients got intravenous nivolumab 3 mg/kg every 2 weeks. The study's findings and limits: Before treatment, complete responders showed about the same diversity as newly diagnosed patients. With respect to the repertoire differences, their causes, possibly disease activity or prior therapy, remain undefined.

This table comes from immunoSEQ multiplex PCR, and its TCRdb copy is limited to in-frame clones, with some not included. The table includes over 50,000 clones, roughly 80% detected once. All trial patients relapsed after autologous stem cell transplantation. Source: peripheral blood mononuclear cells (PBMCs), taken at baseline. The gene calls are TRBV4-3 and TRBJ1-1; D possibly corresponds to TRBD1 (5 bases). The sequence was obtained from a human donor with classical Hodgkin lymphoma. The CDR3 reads CASSQYRMNTEAFF. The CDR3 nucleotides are TGCGCCAGCAGCCAATACAGGATGAACACTGAAGCTTTCTTT.